These 22 T cell receptor beta chains were all obtained from the same sample, sequenced in a study of post-analysis software for immune sequencing data. Incorporated into the TCR beta cDNA libraries were unique molecular identifiers, which served to reduce PCR and sequencing biases. Each CDR3 protein is one row after TCRdb ran MiXCR on the PCR reads. The sample records about 160,000 distinct CDR3 sequences, 30% to 45% being singletons. The input for sequencing was blood, taken after autologous hematopoietic stem cell transplantation. These receptors were obtained from a girl between 5 and 17 years old with multiple sclerosis.

In its sample, this clonotype ranks as medium-sized. The chain joins TRBV9 to TRBJ2-5; 7 bases are shared with TRBD1. The germline CDR1 and CDR2 sequences are SGDLS and YYNGEE. The CDR3 is made up of 15 amino acids. V dropped 0 bases and J dropped 2; count of bases not matched to a gene: 4. The CDR3 nucleotides are TGTGCCAGCAGCGTAGACGGGACAGCTCAAGAGACCCAGTACTTC. Its protein is CASSVDGTAQETQYF.

This rearrangement joins TRBV14 to TRBJ2-5; TRBD2 matches 13 bases. V trimming: 2 bases; J trimming: 2 bases; junction bases outside the gene matches: 5. CDR3 length equals 17 residues. CDR1 is SGHDN, CDR2 FVKESK, per germline. CDR3 amino acids: CASSQRTSGSGQETQYF. Written as DNA, the CDR3 is TGTGCCAGCAGCCAACGGACTAGCGGGAGTGGTCAAGAGACCCAGTACTTC.

The V and J genes are TRBV7-2 and TRBJ2-1; TRBD2 aligns across 8 bases. The V segment lost 5 bases and the J segment 0 bases; nucleotides outside the gene matches: 9. Per germline, CDR1 SGHTA and CDR2 FQGNSA. The CDR3 runs 17 residues. CDR3 protein: CASSGSSGQSSYNEQFF. In DNA form, the CDR3 reads TGTGCCAGCAGCGGCTCTAGCGGGCAGAGCTCCTACAATGAGCAGTTCTTC.

CDR3 protein: CSVEGLAGYNEQFF. The CDR3, as DNA: TGCAGCGTTGAGGGACTAGCGGGATACAATGAGCAGTTCTTC. The chain recombines TRBV29-1 with TRBJ2-1, with 13 bases matching TRBD2. The CDR3 spans 14 residues. Germline loops: CDR1 SQVTM, CDR2 ANQGSEA. V lost 3 bases, J lost 4 bases, and 0 bases stayed unmatched.

The gene calls are TRBV2 and TRBJ1-5, with D uncertain. The CDR3 runs 13 residues. The germline V and J ends were trimmed by 6 bases and 11 bases, with 17 bases remaining between them. CDR1 SNHLY and CDR2 FYNNEI come from the germline V gene. For the CDR3, the DNA is TGTGCCAGCAGGGGATTGGGTAGGGAAACCCAGCATTTT. Translating it yields CASRGLGRETQHF. Supplemented by reference TRBV2 and TRBJ1-5, the full variable domain reads EPEVTQTPSHQVTQMGQEVILRCVPISNHLYFYWYRQILGQKVEFLVSFYNNEISEKSEIFDDQFSVERPDGSNFTLKIRSTKLEDSAMYFCASRGLGRETQHFGDGTRLSIL.

This clonotype was recorded a few times. V gene TRBV20-1 combines with J gene TRBJ2-1, with TRBD2 matching over 7 bases. V gave up 8 bases and J gave up 8 bases; unmatched junction bases: 12. This CDR3 has 13 residues. Germline CDR1 reads DFQATT; CDR2 reads SNEGSKA (reference sequence). CDR3 region: CSPARGSTDEQFF. CDR3 DNA sequence: TGCAGTCCCGCTCGCGGGAGCACCGATGAGCAGTTCTTC.

This clonotype was seen only a few times. This chain links TRBV20-1 with TRBJ2-1, with D possibly TRBD1 on 5 matching bases. Looked up from germline, CDR1 is DFQATT and CDR2 is SNEGSKA (reference sequence). V was shortened by 1 base and J by 1 base, with 11 bases between the two germline ends. This CDR3 is built from 15 residues. The CDR3 DNA reads as TGCAGTGCTAGAGCGTGGGGCGGATCCTACAATGAGCAGTTCTTC. It is translated as CSARAWGGSYNEQFF.

This clonotype came up many times. J is TRBJ1-2 and V is TRBV24-1; the D is unclear. Germline V gene data show CDR1 as KGHDR and CDR2 as SFDVKD. The CDR3 is made up of 15 amino acids. Trimming stripped 2 bases from V and 4 bases from J, with 13 bases between. CDR3 in amino acids: CATSDSQALGYGYTF. The CDR3 DNA is TGTGCCACCAGTGATTCCCAGGCGCTTGGCTATGGCTACACCTTC.

The V and J genes are TRBV20-1 and TRBJ2-1; 11 bases fit TRBD2. The CDR3 spans 15 residues. Germline trimming cut 5 bases from V and 10 bases from J; bases unmatched to any gene: 13. CDR1 DFQATT and CDR2 SNEGSKA come from the germline V gene (reference sequence). CDR3 sequence: CSAYLLAGEENEQFF. CDR3 sequence (DNA): TGCAGTGCTTATCTACTAGCGGGAGAAGAGAACGAGCAGTTCTTC.

The J gene is TRBJ2-3, the V gene TRBV6-1, with D maybe TRBD2 (5 bases). CDR3 length: 15 residues. V shed 6 bases and J shed 3 bases, with 16 bases lying between them. Germline V gene data show CDR1 as MNHNS and CDR2 as SASEGT. CDR3 loop: CASSLSVDPTDTQYF. CDR3 in DNA: TGTGCCAGCAGCCTTAGCGTAGACCCTACAGATACGCAGTATTTT.

This clonotype was observed at least ten times. The V and J genes are TRBV10-3 and TRBJ2-7; TRBD1 is a possible D gene (8 bases). There are 13 residues in the CDR3. The V end was cut by 3 bases, the J end by 6 bases, with 12 bases between. CDR1 and CDR2 from the germline V gene are ENHRY and SYGVKD. CDR3 nucleotides: TGTGCCATCAGTGATTACAGGGGGGGCGAGCAGTACTTC. This translates into CAISDYRGGEQYF.

The CDR3 is CASSLAGGQQFF. The CDR3 nucleotides read TGCGCCAGCAGCTTGGCCGGGGGACAGCAGTTCTTC. The gene calls are TRBV5-1 and TRBJ2-1, with D possibly matching TRBD2 (6 bases). This CDR3 comprises 12 residues. V lost 0 bases, J lost 11 bases, and 9 bases lay in between. From germline, CDR1 is SGHRS and CDR2 YFSETQ.

This clonotype appeared a few times. The chain employs TRBV15 and TRBJ2-3; tentative D call: TRBD1 (6 bases). Trimming took 7 bases from V and 1 from J, leaving 12 bases between them. The CDR3 spans 14 residues. CDR1 is LNHNV, CDR2 YYDKDF, per germline (reference sequence). The CDR3 protein is CATTNRDGTDTQYF. The CDR3 nucleotides are TGTGCCACCACCAACAGGGACGGCACAGATACGCAGTATTTT. Drawing the rest from reference TRBV15 and TRBJ2-3, the complete variable domain is DAMVIQNPRYQVTQFGKPVTLSCSQTLNHNVMYWYQQKSSQAPKLLFHYYDKDFNNEADTPDNFQSRRPNTSFCFLDIRSPGLGDTAMYLCATTNRDGTDTQYFGPGTRLTVL.

The V gene is TRBV13, the J gene TRBJ2-3; possibly TRBD2 for D (5 bases). Germline V CDR1 and CDR2: PRHDT, FYEKMQ (reference sequence). Trimming shortened V by 0 bases and J by 2 bases, and 9 bases separated the two germline ends. CDR3 length: 15 amino acids. The CDR3 bases are TGTGCCAGCAGCTTAGGGCTGGGAGTCACAGATACGCAGTATTTT. This sequence encodes CASSLGLGVTDTQYF.

This clonotype was observed a few times. This rearrangement joins TRBV4-1 to TRBJ2-7; tentative D call: TRBD1 (6 bases). This CDR3 region has 16 residues. CDR1 MGHRA and CDR2 YSYEKL come from the germline V gene. V lost 0 bases and J 3 bases, leaving 15 bases between the germline ends. CDR3 sequence: CASSQDKQGTYYEQYF. The CDR3 DNA reads TGCGCCAGCAGCCAAGATAAACAGGGCACCTACTACGAGCAGTACTTC.

This clonotype was picked up a small number of times. The chain joins TRBV6-5 to TRBJ2-7; 9 bases are shared with TRBD2. Trimming removed 2 bases from V and 0 bases from J; junction bases left unmatched: 8. The length of the CDR3 is 17 residues. Germline V lookup: CDR1 MNHEY, CDR2 SVGAGI. CDR3 protein: CASSYGRGGRASYEQYF. DNA for the CDR3: TGTGCCAGCAGTTACGGACGGGGCGGGAGGGCCTCCTACGAGCAGTACTTC.

Many counts were recorded for this clonotype. This chain uses TRBV14 with TRBJ2-7; D is perhaps TRBD1 or TRBD2 (5 bases each). The V end was cut by 0 bases, the J end by 6 bases, with 27 bases between. Germline values: CDR1 SGHDN, CDR2 FVKESK. This CDR3 spans 19 amino acids. DNA for the CDR3: TGTGCCAGCAGCCAAGATAGAATACCCGGGGCCTTGGGTTTCGGCGAGCAGTACTTC. This sequence encodes CASSQDRIPGALGFGEQYF.

The CDR3 protein is CSARENDRLSYGYTF. The CDR3 region has the DNA TGCAGTGCTAGAGAAAACGACAGATTGAGCTATGGCTACACCTTC. This sequence joins TRBV20-1 and TRBJ1-2; possibly TRBD1 for D (5 bases). Germline loops: CDR1 DFQATT, CDR2 SNEGSKA (reference sequence). Trimming took off 0 bases at V and 4 bases at J, with 15 bases between the two ends. The CDR3 contains 15 residues.

V usage is TRBV7-3 and J usage is TRBJ2-4, with TRBD1 identical over 8 bases. The V gene's germline CDR1 is SGHTA and CDR2 FQGTGA. The junction had 8 bases not matched to a gene; V was cut back by 0 bases and J by 13 bases. CDR3 size: 14 residues. In DNA form, the CDR3 reads TGTGCCAGCAGCTTAACACCAGGGGGCGGGGAGCAGTACTTC. Encoded protein: CASSLTPGGGEQYF.

This clonotype was observed a few times. This chain links TRBV20-1 with TRBJ1-1, with 7 bases identical to TRBD1. The germline V gene encodes CDR1 DFQATT and CDR2 SNEGSKA (reference sequence). With 6 bases clipped from V and 3 bases from J, the junction kept 4 bases outside the gene matches. The CDR3 extends over 12 amino acids. This CDR3 is CSALQGYTEAFF. CDR3 sequence (DNA): TGCAGTGCGTTACAGGGGTACACTGAAGCTTTCTTT.

This clonotype came up a few times. The chain links TRBV12-3 or TRBV12-4 to TRBJ2-5; 11 positions agree with TRBD2. The CDR3 has 15 residues. Trimming cost V 4 bases and J 4 bases; bases outside gene matches: 5. The CDR3 reads CASSSIGLAGETQYF. The CDR3 DNA sequence: TGTGCCAGCAGTTCCATCGGACTAGCGGGAGAGACCCAGTACTTC.

The sample holds many counts of this clonotype. V is TRBV7-2 and J is TRBJ1-5, with a tentative D call TRBD1 (6 bases). The CDR3 has 15 residues. Germline V CDR1 and CDR2: SGHTA, FQGNSA. The germline V and J ends were trimmed by 5 bases and 2 bases, with 13 bases remaining between them. CDR3 sequence reads: CASSVGQWGNQPQHF. CDR3 DNA: TGTGCCAGCAGCGTAGGACAGTGGGGCAATCAGCCCCAGCATTTT.